The 5 T cell receptor beta chains given below trace back to one sample, sequenced in a study of patients and donors after allogeneic stem cell transplantation. TCRdb re-analysed the RT-PCR reads in MiXCR, keeping a single row per CDR3 protein. The sample has hundreds of distinct CDR3 sequences; roughly 1.3% are singletons. The sequencing input was blood, either unsorted or a sorted T cell fraction (not recorded which). The receptors originated from a human donor who was either an allogeneic HSCT recipient or a stem cell or donor lymphocyte infusion donor (not recorded which). It is not recorded whose cells these are; they may come from a transplant donor.

In its sample, this clonotype ranks as medium-sized (0.01 to 0.1%). The V call is TRBV7-6, the J call TRBJ2-5; 11 nucleotides line up with TRBD2. V shed 5 bases, J shed 1 base, and the junction held 3 bases outside the gene matches. The CDR3 extends over 15 amino acids. CDR1 is SGHVS, CDR2 FNYEAQ, per germline. CDR3 in amino acids: CASSELAGVQETQYF. The CDR3 bases are TGTGCCAGCAGCGAACTAGCGGGAGTCCAAGAGACCCAGTACTTC.

This clonotype is hyperexpanded within its sample. J is TRBJ2-2 and V is TRBV9, with D hard to call. The CDR3 runs 12 residues. Germline V gene data show CDR1 as SGDLS and CDR2 as YYNGEE. Trimming removed 0 bases from V and 6 bases from J, with 3 bases in between. Written as DNA, the CDR3 is TGTGCCAGCAGCGTAGACTCCGGGGAGCTGTTTTTT. This translates into CASSVDSGELFF.

This clonotype has a handful of counts. The chain has TRBV13 and TRBJ1-5, with a possible D match to TRBD1 (5 bases). Trimming stripped 3 bases from V and 3 bases from J, with 15 bases between. In germline, CDR1 is PRHDT, CDR2 FYEKMQ (reference sequence). The CDR3 extends over 16 amino acids. The CDR3 nucleotides read TGTGCCAGCAGCTTGGGCCCGACAGCCATCAATCAGCCCCAGCATTTT. It translates to CASSLGPTAINQPQHF. The variable domain in full, with the rest retrieved from reference TRBV13 and TRBJ1-5, is AAGVIQSPRHLIKEKRETATLKCYPIPRHDTVYWYQQGPGQDPQFLISFYEKMQSDKGSIPDRFSAQQFSDYHSELNMSSLELGDSALYFCASSLGPTAINQPQHFGDGTRLSIL.

By share of the sample, this clonotype is medium-sized. The rearrangement links TRBV5-1 to TRBJ2-7, with TRBD2 identical over 7 bases. This CDR3 contains 14 residues. V shed 4 bases, J shed 4 bases, and the junction held 8 bases outside the gene matches. Germline loops: CDR1 SGHRS, CDR2 YFSETQ. CDR3 in DNA: TGCGCCAGCAGCCCTCAGACTAGCAGTTACGAGCAGTACTTC. Protein product: CASSPQTSSYEQYF.

By its share, this clonotype is medium-sized. V is TRBV11-3 and J is TRBJ2-7, with a possible D match to TRBD2 (5 bases). Germline V gene data show CDR1 as SGHNT and CDR2 as YENEEA. This CDR3 is 13 amino acids long. Trimming stripped 8 bases from V and 6 bases from J, with 17 bases between. CDR3 coding DNA: TGTGCCAGCTCCCGACTCAACGGAGGCGAGCAGTACTTC. It codes for CASSRLNGGEQYF.